This TCR beta chain was obtained from a study of cytomegalovirus exposure and HLA in healthy donors. Study-level points and caveats: Follow-up analysis later connected one missense variant in DCLRE1C with trimming of TCR beta V- and J-genes. Fewer N-insertions than the roughly 630-donor mean were reportedly shown by an Asian-associated ancestry cluster in a later analysis. Being productive about 87% or about 30% of the time was typical of most TCR beta V segments in an earlier analysis.

Per the germline V gene, CDR1 is SNHLY and CDR2 is FYNNEI. This CDR3 has 16 amino acids. V lost 8 bases, J lost 0 bases, and 17 bases lay in between. A word on this clone: Its antigen is as yet unknown.

PCR employed 60 Vbeta and 13 Jbeta primers. Authors' data handling: Among the unique TCR beta chains that a later analysis counted, roughly 80 million in all, roughly 10 million were shared. Libraries were prepared by immunoSEQ multiplex PCR; TCRdb keeps only in-frame clonotypes and omits some of them. The D gene and trimming were derived from the DNA, and the V and J assignments and clone size from that table. The sample's table shows 50,000 to 70,000 clones. Sequenced input: PBMCs. The rearrangement uses TRBV2 and TRBJ1-5; maybe TRBD1 (5 bases). This receptor was obtained from a male donor in good health and CMV-seronegative. The CDR3 is CASQRTLSYSNQPQHF. In DNA, the CDR3 is TGTGCCAGCCAACGGACACTATCATATAGCAATCAGCCCCAGCATTTT.